One sample yielded the 31 T cell receptor beta chains listed below, sequenced in a study of early T cells in non-severe SARS-CoV-2 infection. TCRdb used MiXCR to reprocess the 5' RACE reads, holding one entry per CDR3 protein. The profile covers 40,000 to 45,000 distinct CDR3 sequences, with roughly 6.6% appearing a single time and around 21% taken by the ten largest. The sequenced sample was whole blood, obtained at baseline. Receptors were obtained from an adult who was a healthcare worker with PCR-confirmed SARS-CoV-2 infection or an uninfected control (not recorded which).

Worth noting for this clonotype: A read error may account for a junction end that differs from germline. This chain connects TRBV12-3 or TRBV12-4 to TRBJ2-1; D call uncertain. The CDR3 has 13 residues. The CDR3 protein is CASSLNLGRELHF. The CDR3 nucleotides are TGTGCCAGCAGTTTAAACTTGGGAAGAGAGCTCCACTTC.

This clonotype was found a few times. The J gene is TRBJ2-3, the V gene TRBV9, with a weak D call TRBD2 (5 bases). The length of the CDR3 is 14 residues. Between the trimmed V and J ends, which lost 0 bases and 6 bases, there was a span of 11 bases. Germline assignment: CDR1 SGDLS and CDR2 YYNGEE. The CDR3 DNA follows: TGTGCCAGCAGCGTAGAACTAACGGGGGATACGCAGTATTTT. Translating it yields CASSVELTGDTQYF.

The table lists this clonotype with many counts. This chain connects TRBV12-3 or TRBV12-4 to TRBJ1-1; 11 nucleotides match TRBD1. CDR3 length: 14 amino acids. V dropped 5 bases and J dropped 6; count of bases not matched to a gene: 5. In nucleotides, the CDR3 is TGTGCCAGCAGTCGCCTGGGACAGGGGGCTGAAGCTTTCTTT. It yields the protein CASSRLGQGAEAFF.

V usage is TRBV11-1 and J usage is TRBJ2-5, with D unresolved. CDR3 size: 12 residues. Trimming pared 5 bases from V and 4 bases from J, leaving 8 bases between. Germline CDR1 SGHAT, CDR2 FQDESV (reference sequence). In DNA form, the CDR3 reads TGTGCCAGCAGCATAGGGTTAGAGACCCAGTACTTC. It translates to CASSIGLETQYF.

This clonotype was recorded at least ten times. This rearrangement joins TRBV29-1 to TRBJ1-5; a weak D match, TRBD1 (5 bases). V was trimmed by 7 bases and J by 4 bases, leaving 17 bases between them. The CDR3 has 14 amino acids. In germline, CDR1 is SQVTM, CDR2 ANQGSEA. CDR3 loop: CSAVPFGANQPQHF. The CDR3 bases are TGCAGCGCCGTCCCTTTCGGGGCGAATCAGCCCCAGCATTTT.

The chain joins TRBV4-3 to TRBJ2-3, with TRBD2 matching over 8 bases. The CDR3 covers 15 residues. Germline V lookup: CDR1 LGHNA, CDR2 YSLEER. V lost 0 bases and J lost 7; bases outside the gene matches: 6. Here the CDR3 reads CASSQDTGGAYTQYF. The CDR3 DNA follows: TGCGCCAGCAGCCAAGATACCGGGGGGGCGTATACGCAGTATTTT.

This clonotype showed up just a few times. The chain recombines TRBV6-1 with TRBJ1-1; 8 nucleotides line up with TRBD1. V shed 7 bases, J shed 0 bases, and the junction held 7 bases outside the gene matches. Germline CDR1 is MNHNS and CDR2 is SASEGT. The CDR3 covers 15 residues. CDR3 nucleotides: TGTGCCAGCACCGGGACAGGCAAAATGAACACTGAAGCTTTCTTT. Translated: CASTGTGKMNTEAFF.

In its sample, this clonotype was seen a few times. The chain is built from TRBV19 and TRBJ1-4; 8 bases align to TRBD1. This CDR3 is built from 15 residues. The V gene end was trimmed by 5 bases and the J gene end by 8 bases; junction bases not matched to a gene: 10. Germline CDR1 reads LNHDA; CDR2 reads SQIVND (reference sequence). CDR3 nucleotide sequence: TGTGCCAGTAGTCCCCGGACAGGGAAGATAGAAAAACTGTTTTTT. Amino acid sequence: CASSPRTGKIEKLFF.

This clonotype was seen many times. The CDR3 DNA sequence: TGTGCCAGCAGCAGCATGGGGTCTGGGGCCAACGTCCTGACTTTC. Protein product: CASSSMGSGANVLTF. V and J are TRBV11-2 and TRBJ2-6; no clear D. CDR3 size: 15 residues. The ends were cut back, 5 bases at V and 1 base at J, with 9 bases in the middle. CDR1 is SGHAT, CDR2 FQNNGV, per germline.

This chain links TRBV11-2 with TRBJ1-2; perhaps TRBD1 as D (6 bases). The CDR3 extends over 14 amino acids. CDR1 is SGHAT, CDR2 FQNNGV, per germline. V was cut by 6 bases and J by 1 base, with 12 bases left in between. The CDR3 sequence: CASSPGVVNYGYTF. CDR3 coding DNA: TGTGCCAGCAGTCCAGGGGTCGTTAACTATGGCTACACCTTC. Filled out from reference TRBV11-2 and TRBJ1-2, the complete variable domain reads EAGVAQSPRYKIIEKRQSVAFWCNPISGHATLYWYQQILGQGPKLLIQFQNNGVVDDSQLPKDRFSAERLKGVDSTLKIQPAKLEDSAVYLCASSPGVVNYGYTFGSGTRLTVV.

In this sample, this clonotype turned up many times. V is TRBV3-1 and J is TRBJ1-2; D call uncertain. Looked up from germline, CDR1 is LGHDT and CDR2 is YNNKEL (reference sequence). Deletions cut 0 bases from V and 5 bases from J, with 7 bases between. The CDR3 length is 13 residues. The CDR3 sequence: CASSQDTVYGYTF. Written as DNA, the CDR3 is TGTGCCAGCAGCCAAGACACCGTGTATGGCTACACCTTC.

This clonotype showed up just a few times. J is TRBJ2-7 and V is TRBV5-1, with unresolved D. From germline, CDR1 is SGHRS and CDR2 YFSETQ. The CDR3 covers 12 residues. Between the trimmed V and J ends, which lost 7 bases and 0 bases, there was a span of 8 bases. The CDR3 sequence is CASGRFSYEQYF. The CDR3 DNA sequence: TGCGCCAGCGGTAGGTTCTCCTACGAGCAGTACTTC. The full variable domain, completed using reference TRBV5-1 and TRBJ2-7, is KAGVTQTPRYLIKTRGQQVTLSCSPISGHRSVSWYQQTPGQGLQFLFEYFSETQRNKGNFPGRFSGRQFSNSRSEMNVSTLELGDSALYLCASGRFSYEQYFGPGTRLTVT.

This clonotype was recorded at least ten times. The genes are TRBV6-2 or TRBV6-3 and TRBJ2-1; D uncertain. The CDR3 has 11 amino acids. Trimming took off 2 bases at V and 13 bases at J, with 9 bases between the two ends. Germline values: CDR1 MNHEY, CDR2 SVGEGT. The DNA for the CDR3 is TGTGCCAGCAGTTACAATCTAGGACAGTTCTTC. Translated, it gives CASSYNLGQFF.

This clonotype has a count of ten or more. The V and J genes are TRBV9 and TRBJ2-5; 15 bases align to TRBD2. V lost 4 bases and J lost 1; bases outside the gene matches: 5. The CDR3 covers 17 residues. The germline V gene encodes CDR1 SGDLS and CDR2 YYNGEE. The CDR3 reads CASSPGTSGGLQETQYF. In DNA form, the CDR3 reads TGTGCCAGCAGCCCGGGGACTAGCGGGGGGCTCCAAGAGACCCAGTACTTC. Complete variable domain (other parts from reference TRBV9 and TRBJ2-5): DSGVTQTPKHLITATGQRVTLRCSPRSGDLSVYWYQQSLDQGLQFLIQYYNGEERAKGNILERFSAQQFPDLHSELNLSSLELGDSALYFCASSPGTSGGLQETQYFGPGTRLLVL.

This clonotype was observed at least ten times. This sequence joins TRBV7-9 and TRBJ1-6; tentatively, D is TRBD1 (5 bases). V lost 10 bases to trimming and J lost 14 bases, with 21 bases between them. Germline loops: CDR1 SEHNR, CDR2 FQNEAQ (reference sequence). This CDR3 is built from 13 residues. The CDR3 DNA sequence: TGTGCCACCTCTGAAGGGTCGGGGGTTACCCTCCACTTT. It codes for CATSEGSGVTLHF.

This clonotype was observed at least ten times. J is TRBJ1-6 and V is TRBV2, with TRBD1 as a possible D gene (6 bases). With 8 bases removed from V and 7 bases from J, the gap between germline ends came to 24 bases. The CDR3 consists of 17 residues. The V gene's germline CDR1 is SNHLY and CDR2 FYNNEI. The DNA for the CDR3 is TGTGCCAGCCGACCGCCTGGAGACAGGATGGCGAATTCACCCCTCCACTTT. It yields the protein CASRPPGDRMANSPLHF.

Only a few counts were recorded for this clonotype. The rearrangement links TRBV9 to TRBJ2-2; 7 positions match TRBD2. The germline V gene encodes CDR1 SGDLS and CDR2 YYNGEE. V lost 3 bases to trimming and J lost 4 bases; unmatched junction nucleotides: 6. The CDR3 has 15 amino acids. The DNA for the CDR3 is TGTGCCAGCAGCGGACGGGCGGGAGTCACCGGGGAGCTGTTTTTT. Amino acids: CASSGRAGVTGELFF.

This clonotype came up a few times. The genes are TRBV20-1 and TRBJ2-3, with 12 bases aligning to TRBD2. The CDR3 is 16 amino acids. Germline assignment: CDR1 DFQATT and CDR2 SNEGSKA (reference sequence). J was trimmed by 2 bases and V by 3 bases; bases with no gene match: 6. The CDR3 loop reads CSASFGLAGSTDTQYF. CDR3 in DNA: TGCAGTGCTAGTTTCGGACTAGCGGGGTCCACAGATACGCAGTATTTT.

This clonotype was seen at least ten times. This sequence joins TRBV7-3 and TRBJ2-3; 7 positions agree with TRBD1. With V trimmed by 5 bases and J by 1 base, 6 bases remained unmatched. CDR1 is SGHTA, CDR2 FQGTGA, per germline. The CDR3 consists of 15 residues. The CDR3 DNA reads as TGTGCCAGCAGCCGACAGGGACAGCGCACAGATACGCAGTATTTT. As protein: CASSRQGQRTDTQYF.

This clonotype was seen repeatedly, ten times or more. The rearrangement links TRBV6-2 or TRBV6-3 to TRBJ1-2; D unresolved. Germline-derived CDR1 and CDR2 are MNHEY and SVGEGT. Trimming shortened V by 6 bases and J by 3 bases, and 14 bases separated the two germline ends. CDR3 length: 14 amino acids. The CDR3 sequence is CASSSTSGDYGYTF. The CDR3 DNA follows: TGTGCCAGCAGCTCTACTTCCGGGGACTATGGCTACACCTTC.

This clonotype appeared a few times. The CDR3 DNA reads as TGTGCCAGCAGCTTGTCACTAGCGGGATACAATGAGCAGTTCTTC. Its protein is CASSLSLAGYNEQFF. The V gene is TRBV7-3, the J gene TRBJ2-1; the match to TRBD2 covers 10 bases. V lost 3 bases, J lost 4 bases, and 3 bases stayed unmatched. This CDR3 contains 15 residues. CDR1 SGHTA and CDR2 FQGTGA come from the germline V gene. Using reference TRBV7-3 and TRBJ2-1 for the parts outside the CDR3, the full variable domain is GAGVSQTPSNKVTEKGKYVELRCDPISGHTALYWYRQSLGQGPEFLIYFQGTGAADDSGLPNDRFFAVRPEGSVSTLKIQRTERGDSAVYLCASSLSLAGYNEQFFGPGTRLTVL.

This rearrangement joins TRBV10-2 to TRBJ1-1, with D hard to call. From germline, CDR1 is WSHSY and CDR2 SAAADI. Trimming removed 1 base from V and 1 base from J, with 4 bases in between. The length of the CDR3 is 13 residues. The CDR3 reads CASSELWNTEAFF. The CDR3 DNA reads TGCGCCAGCAGTGAGTTGTGGAACACTGAAGCTTTCTTT.

In its sample, this clonotype was seen many times. The genes are TRBV11-2 and TRBJ2-2, with a weak D call TRBD1 (6 bases). The V end lost 1 base, the J end lost 5 bases, and 14 bases lay between the germline ends. Per the germline V gene, CDR1 is SGHAT and CDR2 is FQNNGV. The CDR3 consists of 16 residues. CDR3 protein: CASSLVTGTKTGELFF. CDR3 coding DNA: TGTGCCAGCAGCTTAGTAACCGGGACAAAAACCGGGGAGCTGTTTTTT.

This clonotype occurred a few times. The chain has TRBV3-1 and TRBJ2-7; a possible D gene is TRBD1 (5 bases). Germline CDR1 and CDR2: LGHDT and YNNKEL (reference sequence). V was shortened by 4 bases and J by 4 bases, with 17 bases between the two germline ends. The CDR3 is made up of 15 amino acids. CDR3 nucleotide sequence: TGTGCCAGCAGCCGGGGTTGGGGCAATGGATACGAGCAGTACTTC. Translating gives CASSRGWGNGYEQYF.

In this sample, this clonotype turned up many times. The chain links TRBV7-2 to TRBJ2-7, with unresolved D. V lost 0 bases to trimming and J lost 4 bases, with 10 bases between them. The CDR3 consists of 14 residues. Per the germline V gene, CDR1 is SGHTA and CDR2 is FQGNSA. The CDR3 loop is CASSLAFSLYEQYF. CDR3 coding DNA: TGTGCCAGCAGCTTAGCGTTCAGTTTATACGAGCAGTACTTC.

In this sample, this clonotype is medium-sized. This chain links TRBV7-8 with TRBJ2-3; D is possibly TRBD1 or TRBD2 (5 bases each). This CDR3 has 13 amino acids. CDR1 SGHVS and CDR2 FQNEAQ come from the germline V gene. The V gene lost 5 bases and the J gene lost 4 bases, with 10 bases spanning the gap. The CDR3 bases are TGTGCCAGCAGCCGGGACCTATCAGATACGCAGTATTTT. Its translation: CASSRDLSDTQYF.

Regarding this clonotype: One end of the junction fails to match germline, which may point to a read error. The chain carries TRBV14 and TRBJ2-6; no clear D. The CDR3 consists of 14 residues. Per the germline V gene, CDR1 is SGHDN and CDR2 is FVKESK. This chain's CDR3 is CASSPPGRAYVLTF. In DNA form, the CDR3 reads TGTGCCAGCAGCCCCCCCGGACGGGCCTACGTCCTGACTTTC.

This clonotype has ten or more counts. V and J are TRBV12-3 or TRBV12-4 and TRBJ2-1; D not resolved. CDR3 length: 11 residues. V gave up 4 bases and J gave up 15 bases, with 13 bases separating them. In nucleotides, the CDR3 is TGTGCCAGCAGTTCCCGGACGTTCGTGTTCTTC. It is translated as CASSSRTFVFF.

This clonotype was seen a few times. The chain carries TRBV12-3 or TRBV12-4 and TRBJ2-1, with TRBD1 matching over 8 bases. The CDR3 has 17 residues. V gave up 5 bases and J gave up 5 bases; unmatched junction bases: 14. The DNA for the CDR3 is TGTGCCAGCAGTCCCACCCTAGGACAGGGTCCCCACAATGAGCAGTTCTTC. It specifies CASSPTLGQGPHNEQFF.

V is TRBV11-3 and J is TRBJ2-2; D unresolved. This CDR3 is 13 amino acids long. Germline V gene lookup returns CDR1 SGHNT and CDR2 YENEEA. Trimming removed 4 bases at V and 6 bases at J, with 9 bases between. This CDR3 is CASSSSSPGELFF. As DNA, the CDR3 is TGTGCCAGCAGCTCCTCTTCCCCCGGGGAGCTGTTTTTT.

This clonotype came up many times. The chain couples TRBV11-1 to TRBJ2-5, with 8 nucleotides matching TRBD2. Germline trimming cut 4 bases from V and 3 bases from J; bases unmatched to any gene: 4. The V gene's germline CDR1 is SGHAT and CDR2 FQDESV (reference sequence). This CDR3 has 14 residues. The CDR3 DNA is TGTGCCAGCAGCTCCGGGACTAGTAAAGAGACCCAGTACTTC. Protein: CASSSGTSKETQYF.